The clone carrying this T cell receptor beta chain was detected ten times or more. The time point: blood at routine non-recurrence follow-up after resection. Trimming took 5 bases from V and 1 from J, leaving 8 bases between them. The CDR3 is 13 amino acids. Looked up from germline, CDR1 is LNHDA and CDR2 is SQIVND (reference sequence). The sample originates from a study of spatial heterogeneity in lung cancer. MiXCR, run by TCRdb on the 5' RACE reads, gives a single entry per CDR3 protein. The sample carries 10,000 to 14,000 distinct CDR3 sequences, roughly a tenth recorded once. The sample in question was PBMCs, obtained at follow-up. The receptor comes from a female donor with early-stage non-small cell lung cancer. The chain carries TRBV19 and TRBJ2-5; D not certain. The CDR3 is CASSEATQETQYF. The DNA of the CDR3 is TGTGCCAGTAGTGAAGCAACCCAAGAGACCCAGTACTTC.